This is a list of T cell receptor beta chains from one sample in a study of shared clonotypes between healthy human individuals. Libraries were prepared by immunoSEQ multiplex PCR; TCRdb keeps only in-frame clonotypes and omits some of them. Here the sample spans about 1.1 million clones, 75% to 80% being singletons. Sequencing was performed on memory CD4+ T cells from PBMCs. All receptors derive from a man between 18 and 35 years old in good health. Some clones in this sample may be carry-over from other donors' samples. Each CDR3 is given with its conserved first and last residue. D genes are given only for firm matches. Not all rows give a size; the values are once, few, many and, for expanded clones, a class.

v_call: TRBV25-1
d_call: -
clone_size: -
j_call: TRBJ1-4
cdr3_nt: TGTGCCAGCAGTTGGCAGGGTGTAGAAAAACTGTTTTTT
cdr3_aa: CASSWQGVEKLFF

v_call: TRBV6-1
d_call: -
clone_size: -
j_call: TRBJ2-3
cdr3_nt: TGTGCCAGCAGACCCAGGAGCACAGATACGCAGTATTTT
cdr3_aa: CASRPRSTDTQYF

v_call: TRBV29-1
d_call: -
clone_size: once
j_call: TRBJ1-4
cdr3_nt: TGCAGCGCCCGGGGCCCGAGCTCTAATGAAAAACTGTTTTTT
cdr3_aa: CSARGPSSNEKLFF

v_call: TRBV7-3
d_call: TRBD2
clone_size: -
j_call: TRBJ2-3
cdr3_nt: TGTGCCAGCAGCTTAAGCGGGAGCAGTTCGCAGTATTTT
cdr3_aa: CASSLSGSSSQYF

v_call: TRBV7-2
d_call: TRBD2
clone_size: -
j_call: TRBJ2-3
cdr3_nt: TGTGCCAGCAGCCACCCCCCGTCACTAGCGGGCACAGATACGCAGTATTTT
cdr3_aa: CASSHPPSLAGTDTQYF

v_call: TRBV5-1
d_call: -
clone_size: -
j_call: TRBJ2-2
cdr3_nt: TGCGCCAGCAGCTTGGTTGGAAGTCTCGGGGAGCTGTTTTTT
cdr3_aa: CASSLVGSLGELFF

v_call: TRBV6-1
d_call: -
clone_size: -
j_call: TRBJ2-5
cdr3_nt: TGTGCCAGCACTTCTTTCCAGGCAGCGGGAGAGACCCAGTACTTC
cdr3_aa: CASTSFQAAGETQYF

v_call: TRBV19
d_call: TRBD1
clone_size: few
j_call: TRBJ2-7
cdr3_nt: TGTGCCAGTAGTATGTGGGACAGGGTCTACGAGCAGTACTTC
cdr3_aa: CASSMWDRVYEQYF

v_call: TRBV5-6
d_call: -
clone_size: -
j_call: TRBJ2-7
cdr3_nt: TGTGCCAGCAGCTTGTTGTCCGGGGGAGACGAGCAGTACTTC
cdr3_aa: CASSLLSGGDEQYF

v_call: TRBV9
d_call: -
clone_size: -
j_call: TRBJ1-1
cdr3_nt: TGTGCCAGCAGCGTAGGCTATCAGGGGACTGAAGCTTTCTTT
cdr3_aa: CASSVGYQGTEAFF

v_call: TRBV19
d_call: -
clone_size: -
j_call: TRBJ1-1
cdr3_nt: TGTGCCAGTAGTATGAGGTTAGCAGGAGGGGCTTTCTTT
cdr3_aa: CASSMRLAGGAFF

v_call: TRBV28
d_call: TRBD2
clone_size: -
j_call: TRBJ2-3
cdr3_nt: TGTGCCAGCAGCCTATCGACTAGGACTAGCGGGAGGGCCACAGATACGCAGTATTTT
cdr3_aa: CASSLSTRTSGRATDTQYF

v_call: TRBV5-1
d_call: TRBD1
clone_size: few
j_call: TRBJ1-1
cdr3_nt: TGCGCCAGCAGCGAATCCAGGGGGCCGGGGGCTTTCTTT
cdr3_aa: CASSESRGPGAFF

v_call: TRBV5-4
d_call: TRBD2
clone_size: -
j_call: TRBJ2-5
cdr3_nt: TGTGCCAGCAGCTCGTCCGGGACTAGCGGGAAAGGAGAGACCCAGTACTTC
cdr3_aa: CASSSSGTSGKGETQYF

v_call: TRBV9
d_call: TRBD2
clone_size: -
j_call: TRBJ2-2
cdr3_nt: TGTGCCAGCAGCGTAGTCTCTAGCGGTGGCCCCGGGGAGCTGTTTTTT
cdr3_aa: CASSVVSSGGPGELFF

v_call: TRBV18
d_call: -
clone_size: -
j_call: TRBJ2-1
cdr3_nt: TGTGCCAGCTCACTCAGTGCTGGAAGCTCCTACAATGAGCAGTTCTTC
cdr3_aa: CASSLSAGSSYNEQFF

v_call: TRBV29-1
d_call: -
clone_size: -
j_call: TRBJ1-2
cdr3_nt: TGCAGCGTTGTCCAGGGCAACTATGGCTACACCTTC
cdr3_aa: CSVVQGNYGYTF

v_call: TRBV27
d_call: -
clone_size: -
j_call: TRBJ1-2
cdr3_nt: TGTGCCAGCAGTCTAACAGGGTTCGGGGCTGGCTACACCTTC
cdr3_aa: CASSLTGFGAGYTF

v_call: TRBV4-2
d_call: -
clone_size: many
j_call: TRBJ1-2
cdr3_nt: TGTGCCAGCAGCCAAGAGTGGGGGGCGATAGATGGCTACACCTTC
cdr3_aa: CASSQEWGAIDGYTF

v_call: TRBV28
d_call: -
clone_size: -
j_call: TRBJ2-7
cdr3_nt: TGTGCCAGCAGTTTTGGCGGGGGCCCAACCTACGAGCAGTACTTC
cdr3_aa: CASSFGGGPTYEQYF

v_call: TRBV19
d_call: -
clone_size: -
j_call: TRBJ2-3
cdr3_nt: TGTGCCAGTAGTAAGGCTTTGTCAGGGGCCGACACAGATACGCAGTATTTT
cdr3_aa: CASSKALSGADTDTQYF

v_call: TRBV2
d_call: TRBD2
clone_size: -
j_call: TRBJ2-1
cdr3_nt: TGTGCCAGCAGGGCAACTAGCGGGAGGCCCTTTAGCTCCTACAATGAGCAGTTCTTC
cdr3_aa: CASRATSGRPFSSYNEQFF

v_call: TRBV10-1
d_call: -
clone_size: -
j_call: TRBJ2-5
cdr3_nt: TGCGCCAGCAGCCCCCGGCGGCCCCAAGAGACCCAGTACTTC
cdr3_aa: CASSPRRPQETQYF

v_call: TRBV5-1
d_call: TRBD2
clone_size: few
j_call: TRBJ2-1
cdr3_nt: TGCGCCAGCAGAGTACTAGCGGTCTACAATGAGCAGTTCTTC
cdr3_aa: CASRVLAVYNEQFF

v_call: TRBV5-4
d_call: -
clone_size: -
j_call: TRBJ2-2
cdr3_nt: TGTGCCAGCAGCTTCGATAGCACCGGGGAGCTGTTTTTT
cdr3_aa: CASSFDSTGELFF

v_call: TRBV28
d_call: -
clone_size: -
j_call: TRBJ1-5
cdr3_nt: TGTGCCAGCAGTTGGGGGGGTGTCCAGCCCCAGCATTTT
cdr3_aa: CASSWGGVQPQHF

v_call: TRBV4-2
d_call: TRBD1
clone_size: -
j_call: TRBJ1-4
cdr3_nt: TGTGCCAGCAGCCCCCGACAGGGCGTTGAAAAACTGTTTTTT
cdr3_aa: CASSPRQGVEKLFF

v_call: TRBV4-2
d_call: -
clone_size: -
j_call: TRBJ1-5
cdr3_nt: TGTGCCAGCAGCCAAGCAGTTAGCAATCAGCCCCAGCATTTT
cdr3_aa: CASSQAVSNQPQHF

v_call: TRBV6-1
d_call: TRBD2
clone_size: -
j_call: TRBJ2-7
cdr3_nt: TGTGCCAGCAGTGACTCTGGGACTAATAACGAGCAGTACTTC
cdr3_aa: CASSDSGTNNEQYF

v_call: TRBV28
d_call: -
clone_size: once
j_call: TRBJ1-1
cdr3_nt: TGTGCCAGCACTCTGAACACTGAAGCTTTCTTT
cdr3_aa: CASTLNTEAFF

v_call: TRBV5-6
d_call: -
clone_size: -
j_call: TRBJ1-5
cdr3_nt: TGTGCCAGCAGCTTGGGGGGAGGCAGGCTCGCGCCCCAGCATTTT
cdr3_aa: CASSLGGGRLAPQHF

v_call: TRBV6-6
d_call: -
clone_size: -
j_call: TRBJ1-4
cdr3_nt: TGTGCCAGCAGTTACGGGCAGGGCGAACTGTTTTTT
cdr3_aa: CASSYGQGELFF

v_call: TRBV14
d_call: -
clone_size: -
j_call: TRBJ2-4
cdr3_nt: TGTGCCAGCAGCCAAGGAGCCAAAAACATTCAGTACTTC
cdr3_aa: CASSQGAKNIQYF

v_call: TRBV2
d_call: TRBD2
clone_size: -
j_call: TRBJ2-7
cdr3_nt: TGTGCCAGCAGTGGGACTAGCAGCTCCTACGAGCAGTACTTC
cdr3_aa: CASSGTSSSYEQYF

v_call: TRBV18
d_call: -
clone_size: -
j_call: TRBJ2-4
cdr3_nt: TGTGCCAGCACCCGGGACGGGAACATTCAGTACTTC
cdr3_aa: CASTRDGNIQYF

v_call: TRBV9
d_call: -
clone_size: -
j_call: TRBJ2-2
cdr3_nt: TGTGCCAGCAGCGACGGGATCACCGGGGAGCTGTTTTTT
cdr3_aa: CASSDGITGELFF

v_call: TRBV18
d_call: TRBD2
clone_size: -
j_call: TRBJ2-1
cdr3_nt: TGTGCCAGCTCACCAGGACAAGGGGTCGGCGGGGGATACAATGAGCAGTTCTTC
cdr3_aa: CASSPGQGVGGGYNEQFF

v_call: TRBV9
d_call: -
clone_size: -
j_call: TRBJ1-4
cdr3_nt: TGTGCCAGCAGCGTAGAAGACGGAGGGTGGGATGAAAAACTGTTTTTT
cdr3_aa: CASSVEDGGWDEKLFF

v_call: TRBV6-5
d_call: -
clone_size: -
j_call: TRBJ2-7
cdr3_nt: TGTGCCAGCAGCCTAGCGCCTAGCTGGAACTACGAGCAGTACTTC
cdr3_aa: CASSLAPSWNYEQYF

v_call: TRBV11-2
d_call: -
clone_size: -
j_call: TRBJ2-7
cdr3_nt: TGTGCCAGCAGCTTAGAGTACGCGTCCTACGAGCAGTACTTC
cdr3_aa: CASSLEYASYEQYF

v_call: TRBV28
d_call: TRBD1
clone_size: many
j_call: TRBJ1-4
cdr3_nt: TGTGCCAGCAGTTTATATCACTCCAGGACAGGGGGACGTGAAAAACTGTTTTTT
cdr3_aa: CASSLYHSRTGGREKLFF

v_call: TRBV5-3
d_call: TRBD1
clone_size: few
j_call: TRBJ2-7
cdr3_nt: TGTGCCAGAAGCTTCCAAACTCCGGACAGGGGTCTCTACGAGCAGTACTTC
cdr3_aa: CARSFQTPDRGLYEQYF

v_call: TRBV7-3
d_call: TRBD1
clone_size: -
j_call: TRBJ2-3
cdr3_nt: TGTGCCAGCAGCTTAACCCACACAGGGGCCGTAGTCACGCAGTATTTT
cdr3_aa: CASSLTHTGAVVTQYF

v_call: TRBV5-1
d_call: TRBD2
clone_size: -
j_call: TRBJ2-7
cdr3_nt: TGCGCCAGCGCCCAATCGCGGGAGTATGGCGAGCAGTACTTC
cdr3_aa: CASAQSREYGEQYF

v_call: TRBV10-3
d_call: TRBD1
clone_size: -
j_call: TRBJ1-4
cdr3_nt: TGTGCCATCAGTGAGAGAAGGGGACAGGGGACAACTAATGAAAAACTGTTTTTT
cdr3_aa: CAISERRGQGTTNEKLFF

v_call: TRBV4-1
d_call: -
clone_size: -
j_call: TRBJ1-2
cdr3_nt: TGCGCCAGCAGCCAAAGCTCGGCAGGATCATATGGCTACACCTTC
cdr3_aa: CASSQSSAGSYGYTF

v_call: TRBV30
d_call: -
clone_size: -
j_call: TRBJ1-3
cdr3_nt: TGTGCCTGGGACCGCACAGGGACTGGAAACACCATATATTTT
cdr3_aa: CAWDRTGTGNTIYF

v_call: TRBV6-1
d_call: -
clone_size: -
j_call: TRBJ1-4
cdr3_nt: TGTGCCAGCAGTGTTGTGGTGAATGAAAAACTGTTTTTT
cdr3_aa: CASSVVVNEKLFF

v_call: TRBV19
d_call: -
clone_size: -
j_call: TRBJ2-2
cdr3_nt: TGTGCCAGTAGTCTGGGACTTAGAGGCCCCGAGGTTTTT
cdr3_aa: CASSLGLRGPEVF

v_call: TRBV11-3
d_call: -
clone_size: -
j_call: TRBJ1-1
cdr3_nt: TGTGCCAGCAGCTCATCGGTGCGGGGTGAAGCTTTCTTT
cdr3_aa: CASSSSVRGEAFF

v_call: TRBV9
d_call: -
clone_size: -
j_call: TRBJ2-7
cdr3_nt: TGTGCCAGCAGCGTTGAGGACCGCTCCTACGAGCAGTACTTC
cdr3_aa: CASSVEDRSYEQYF

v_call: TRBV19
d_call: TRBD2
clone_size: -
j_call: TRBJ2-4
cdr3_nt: TGTGCCAGTAGTAAGGGGATAGCGGGAGTTTGGGAAAACATTCAGTACTTC
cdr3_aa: CASSKGIAGVWENIQYF